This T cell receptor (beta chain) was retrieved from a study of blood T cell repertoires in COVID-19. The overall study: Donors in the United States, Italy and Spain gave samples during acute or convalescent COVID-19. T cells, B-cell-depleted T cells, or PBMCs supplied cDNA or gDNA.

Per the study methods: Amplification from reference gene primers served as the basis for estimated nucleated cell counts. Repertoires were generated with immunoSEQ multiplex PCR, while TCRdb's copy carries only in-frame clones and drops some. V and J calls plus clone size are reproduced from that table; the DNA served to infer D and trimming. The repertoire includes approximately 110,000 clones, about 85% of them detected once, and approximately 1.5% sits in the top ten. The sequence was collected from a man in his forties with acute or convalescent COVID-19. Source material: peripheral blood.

CDR3 DNA sequence: TGTGCCAGCAGCCCACAGGGGCGAAACTACCAAGAGACCCAGTACTTC. Translating gives CASSPQGRNYQETQYF. This chain joins TRBV5-4 and TRBJ2-5; 7 bases fit TRBD1. The CDR3 runs 16 residues. Unmatched junction bases numbered 9, after V lost 4 bases and J lost 0 bases. From germline, CDR1 is SGHNT and CDR2 YYREEE (reference sequence).